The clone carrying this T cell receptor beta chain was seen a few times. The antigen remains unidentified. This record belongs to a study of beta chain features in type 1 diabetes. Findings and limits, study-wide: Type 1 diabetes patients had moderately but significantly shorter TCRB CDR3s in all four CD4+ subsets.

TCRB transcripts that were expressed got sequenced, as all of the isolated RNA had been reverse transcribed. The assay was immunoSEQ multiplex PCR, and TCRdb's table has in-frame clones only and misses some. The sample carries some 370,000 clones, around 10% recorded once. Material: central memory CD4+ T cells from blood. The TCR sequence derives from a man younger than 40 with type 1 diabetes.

For the CDR3, the DNA is TGTGCCAGCAGCCATACTACCACAGATACGCAGTATTTT. As protein: CASSHTTTDTQYF. V usage is TRBV6-5 and J usage is TRBJ2-3; the D is unclear. The V and J ends lost 6 bases and 2 bases respectively, with 9 bases between them. Germline loops: CDR1 MNHEY, CDR2 SVGAGI. The CDR3 totals 13 residues.